Each of the 29 T cell receptor beta chains below was sequenced from the same sample in a study of tumor-infiltrating lymphocytes in primary liver carcinoma. For each extraction, RNA and DNA were obtained together from about 20-30 mg of unsorted bulk tissue. A primer matching the constant region was used to make TCR beta cDNA from 450 to 500 ng of total RNA. Libraries covering TCR beta were generated through three nested multiplex PCR rounds (using a slightly modified ARM-PCR). The first two PCR rounds, approximately 10 cycles each, used TRBV1-TRBV30 forward primers and a C-beta reverse primer. TCRdb reprocessed the multiplex PCR reads with MiXCR, giving one entry per CDR3 protein. The table includes tens of thousands of distinct CDR3 sequences, approximately 82% detected once. The sequenced sample was tumor-adjacent normal liver tissue. Receptors were obtained from a man aged 35 to 55 with primary liver carcinoma and hepatitis B virus infection.

This chain connects TRBV21-1 to TRBJ1-5; the D call TRBD1 from the table was never checked on the DNA. TRBV21-1 is annotated as a pseudogene. There are 13 residues in the CDR3. CDR3 sequence reads: CQTPTGSVEPQHF. DNA of the CDR3: TGCCAGACTCCTACAGGGTCTGTAGAGCCCCAGCATTTT.

A remark on this clonotype: Because it lacks the conserved phenylalanine or tryptophan at the end, this CDR3 is likely a read error. The J gene is TRBJ1-2, the V gene TRBV11-2; D may be TRBD1 (6 bases). The length of the CDR3 is 15 residues. Germline CDR1 SGHAT, CDR2 FQNNGV. The CDR3 loop reads CASIPIQGSGYGYTS. The CDR3, as DNA: TGCGCCAGCATCCCAATACAGGGATCGGGCTATGGTTACACCTCC.

A remark on this clonotype: At one end, the junction sequence differs from germline, possibly due to a read error. The chain is built from TRBV10-3 and TRBJ2-5; D may be TRBD2 (6 bases). Germline loops: CDR1 ENHRY, CDR2 SYGVKD. The CDR3 is 16 amino acids. CDR3 sequence: CAISELPPREMETQYF. The DNA for the CDR3 is TGTGCCATCAGTGAGCTCCCCCCGCGGGAAATGGAGACCCAGTATTTC.

On this clonotype itself: The junction departs from the called germline gene at one end, perhaps through a read error. The CDR3 DNA reads as TGCACCAGTAACCAAGATGGGGGGAGATGGGGCGGGGAGCTGTTTTTT. Its protein product is CTSNQDGGRWGGELFF. V and J are TRBV4-1 and TRBJ2-2, with a weak D call TRBD2 (6 bases). Germline CDR1 MGHRA, CDR2 YSYEKL. The CDR3 runs to 16 residues.

This clonotype was recorded a few times. Since the CDR3 does not end with the conserved phenylalanine or tryptophan, this likely comes from a read error. The chain links TRBV29-1 to TRBJ2-7; no definite D call. The CDR3 runs to 16 residues. CDR1 and CDR2 from the germline V gene are SQVTM and ANQGSEA. The CDR3 coding sequence is TGCAGCGCCATGACATCTGGGTCCGGCACTCCCTACGTGCAGTACTTG. This encodes CSAMTSGSGTPYVQYL.

In this sample, this clonotype turned up once. The junction departs from germline at one end; a sequencing error may be responsible. This chain uses TRBV6-5 with TRBJ2-2; possible D gene TRBD2, 5 bases. Germline CDR1 MNHEY, CDR2 SVGAGI. CDR3 length equals 18 residues. The CDR3 protein is CASSSWASSFANTGELLF. In nucleotides, the CDR3 is TGTGCCAGCAGCTCCTGGGCTAGCAGCTTCGCGAACACCGGGGAGCTGCTTTTT.

This clonotype was observed at least ten times. The chain has TRBV12-3 or TRBV12-4 and TRBJ2-7; D is uncertain. Trimming took 4 bases from V and 3 from J, leaving 4 bases between them. The CDR3 loop spans 11 amino acids. The CDR3 protein is CASSSNYEQYF. CDR3 sequence (DNA): TGTGCCAGCAGTTCAAACTACGAGCAGTACTTC.

With respect to this clonotype: The germline gene is not matched at one end of the junction; a read error may be the cause. V and J are TRBV6-4 and TRBJ2-2; D unresolved. The CDR3 totals 14 residues. The V gene's germline CDR1 is MRHNA and CDR2 SNTAGT. Written as DNA, the CDR3 is TGTGTCAGCAGTGACTCACCGGACACCGGGGAGCTGTTTTTT. This gives the protein CVSSDSPDTGELFF.

As for this clonotype: Possible read error: a much larger clone is one base away. The rearrangement links TRBV29-1 to TRBJ2-7; D is undetermined. The CDR3 has 13 residues. The germline V gene has CDR1 SQVTM and CDR2 ANQGSEA. CDR3 region: CSVEDHSPYELYF. DNA for the CDR3: TGCAGCGTTGAAGATCACAGCCCCTACGAGCTGTACTTC.

This clonotype was recorded at least ten times. V is TRBV7-8 and J is TRBJ2-3; the D is unclear. The CDR3 contains 15 residues. Trimming took 1 base from V and 5 from J, leaving 13 bases between them. CDR1 and CDR2 (germline): SGHVS, FQNEAQ. The CDR3 coding sequence is TGTGCCAGCAGCTTAGGGCTCGGACCCCTAGATACGCAGTATTTT. Protein: CASSLGLGPLDTQYF.

The chain uses TRBV14 and TRBJ2-7; D not resolved. The CDR3 runs 16 residues. Trimming shortened V by 0 bases and J by 5 bases, and 17 bases separated the two germline ends. Germline CDR1 SGHDN, CDR2 FVKESK. The CDR3 protein is CASSQDLRRSKNEQYF. CDR3 DNA: TGTGCCAGCAGCCAAGACTTGAGGAGAAGTAAGAACGAGCAGTACTTC.

Of note for this clonotype: The junction differs from germline at one of its ends, possibly a read error. The rearrangement uses TRBV4-1 and TRBJ2-5; maybe TRBD2 (5 bases). Per the germline V gene, CDR1 is MGHRA and CDR2 is YSYEKL. CDR3 length equals 16 residues. Written as DNA, the CDR3 is TGCACCAGCAGCAAAGATTGGGGAGCTCACCAAGAGAACCAGTACTTC. Amino acid sequence: CTSSKDWGAHQENQYF.

This chain links TRBV7-8 with TRBJ2-6; D is uncertain. CDR1 SGHVS and CDR2 FQNEAQ come from the germline V gene. The CDR3 consists of 14 residues. The V end lost 10 bases, the J end lost 7 bases, and 17 bases lay between the germline ends. The CDR3 DNA follows: TGTGCCATCGGCTCTGTGTCAAGCGCCAACGTCCTGACTTTC. It specifies CAIGSVSSANVLTF.

To note about this clonotype: The CDR3 carries no conserved terminal phenylalanine or tryptophan, so it likely arises from a read error. The chain carries TRBV4-1 and TRBJ2-7; 7 positions match TRBD1. The junction had 9 bases not matched to a gene; V was cut back by 0 bases and J by 10 bases. Germline CDR1 is MGHRA and CDR2 is YSYEKL. This CDR3 spans 14 amino acids. The CDR3 is CASSQEDRSYVQYY. CDR3 nucleotide sequence: TGCGCCAGCAGCCAAGAGGACAGGAGTTACGTACAGTACTAC.

As regards this clonotype: This is likely a read error, given that the CDR3 carries no conserved phenylalanine or tryptophan at its end. The chain combines TRBV10-3 with TRBJ2-5, with D perhaps matching TRBD2 (6 bases). Germline CDR1 and CDR2: ENHRY and SYGVKD. There are 15 residues in the CDR3. The V and J ends lost 3 bases and 4 bases respectively, with 15 bases between them. In DNA, the CDR3 is TGTGCCATCAGTGACCGGGAGAAGGGGATAGAGACCCAGTACTTA. As protein: CAISDREKGIETQYL.

Concerning this clonotype: One junction end disagrees with the germline gene, perhaps due to a read error. The chain has TRBV6-6 and TRBJ1-3; unclear D gene. This CDR3 region has 10 residues. CDR1 and CDR2 (germline): MNHNY, SVGAGI (reference sequence). CDR3 DNA sequence: TGTACCAGCAACGGAAACACCATATATTTT. Its protein product is CTSNGNTIYF.

Notes on this clonotype: A much bigger clone sits one base away, suggesting this may be a read error. The chain uses TRBV9 and TRBJ1-3; D call uncertain. V lost 3 bases and J lost 3, with 4 bases in between. The CDR3 has 12 residues. CDR1 is SGDLS, CDR2 YYNGEE, per germline. CDR3 sequence (DNA): TGTGCCAGCAGCGCGGATGGAAACACCATATATTTT. Its protein product is CASSADGNTIYF.

Regarding this clonotype: The junction differs from germline at one of its ends, possibly a read error. CDR3 region: CANSEGIWESNEQFF. CDR3 nucleotides: TGTGCCAACAGTGAGGGGATATGGGAATCCAATGAGCAGTTCTTC. The genes are TRBV6-1 and TRBJ2-1; D is possibly TRBD1 or TRBD2 (5 bases each). This CDR3 has 15 amino acids. Germline assignment: CDR1 MNHNS and CDR2 SASEGT.

A remark on this clonotype: This CDR3 fails to terminate in the conserved phenylalanine or tryptophan, so it likely reflects a read error. The chain is built from TRBV10-3 and TRBJ2-2, with D perhaps assigned TRBD1 or TRBD2 (5 bases each). Germline CDR1 is ENHRY and CDR2 is SYGVKD. This CDR3 has 14 residues. The CDR3 nucleotides are TGTGCCGTACAACTAACTGGGGGAACCGGGGAACTGTTTTAT. Translating it yields CAVQLTGGTGELFY.

The chain recombines TRBV28 with TRBJ2-5; 8 bases fit TRBD1. J was trimmed by 4 bases and V by 8 bases; bases with no gene match: 9. Germline assignment: CDR1 MDHEN and CDR2 SYDVKM. The CDR3 spans 14 residues. The CDR3 DNA sequence: TGTGCCAGCTGCCTTACAGGACAGGGAGAGACCCAGTACTTC. Translated, it gives CASCLTGQGETQYF. Full variable domain (rest looked up from reference TRBV28 and TRBJ2-5): DVKVTQSSRYLVKRTGEKVFLECVQDMDHENMFWYRQDPGLGLRLIYFSYDVKMKEKGDIPEGYSVSREKKERFSLILESASTNQTSMYLCASCLTGQGETQYFGPGTRLLVL.

Regarding this clonotype: The germline gene is not matched at one end of the junction; a read error may be the cause. The V and J genes are TRBV6-5 and TRBJ2-1; 9 positions agree with TRBD2. The CDR3 is 17 amino acids. Per germline, CDR1 MNHEY and CDR2 SVGAGI. This CDR3 is CAISYSGISGRGNEQFF. The CDR3 DNA sequence: TGTGCCATCAGTTACTCCGGGATTAGCGGGAGAGGGAACGAGCAATTCTTC.

A word on this clonotype: The CDR3 does not end in the conserved phenylalanine or tryptophan, so this is likely a read error. The DNA is left out, because the CDR3 cannot be placed on it with certainty; the CDR3 is given as TCRdb lists it. The chain carries TRBV11-3 and TRBJ1-5. Including both end residues, the CDR3 is 15 amino acids long. Germline values: CDR1 SGHNT, CDR2 YENEEA. CDR3: CASSLDLRVAQPHHS.

This clonotype was seen at least ten times. Written as DNA, the CDR3 is TGTGCCAGCTCACCCAACAGGGGTGGCACTGAAGCTTTCTTT. The encoded protein is CASSPNRGGTEAFF. The rearrangement uses TRBV18 and TRBJ1-1, with 7 bases matching TRBD1. This CDR3 is 14 amino acids long. Trimming took 3 bases from V and 4 from J; bases not matched to a gene: 5. Germline values: CDR1 KGHSH, CDR2 LQKENI.

As for this clonotype: In this CDR3 the conserved last residue, phenylalanine or tryptophan, is missing, so a read error is likely. The rearrangement uses TRBV12-3 or TRBV12-4 and TRBJ2-5, with D maybe TRBD1 (6 bases). This CDR3 region has 14 residues. Trimming cost V 8 bases and J 1 base, with 14 bases left between them. This CDR3 is CASAHGQSQETQYS. The CDR3 region has the DNA TGTGCCAGCGCTCATGGACAGTCCCAAGAGACCCAGTACTCC.

In the case of this clonotype: At one of its ends the junction is not consistent with the germline gene, which may arise from a read error. The chain carries TRBV6-2 or TRBV6-3 and TRBJ2-7; 9 bases fit TRBD2. The CDR3 has 15 amino acids. The germline gives CDR1 MNHEY, CDR2 SVGEGT. The CDR3 coding sequence is TGTGCCTTCAGCACTCCGACTAGCGGAGGGTACGAACAGTACTTC. Protein sequence: CAFSTPTSGGYEQYF.

This clonotype was observed many times. A much larger clone lies one base from this, so it may be a read error. This rearrangement joins TRBV28 to TRBJ1-3; D is possibly TRBD1 (6 bases). CDR3 length: 15 residues. Germline CDR1 MDHEN, CDR2 SYDVKM. CDR3 sequence reads: CASSPLTGTGNTLYF. Written as DNA, the CDR3 is TGTGCCAGCAGCCCTTTGACAGGAACTGGAAACACCTTATATTTT.

This clonotype was observed at least ten times. The J gene is TRBJ2-3, the V gene TRBV12-3 or TRBV12-4, with 14 bases fitting TRBD2. V shed 10 bases, J shed 5 bases, and the junction held 8 bases outside the gene matches. The CDR3 has 15 residues. The CDR3: CATTGTSGSGDTQYF. In DNA form, the CDR3 reads TGTGCCACGACAGGGACTAGCGGGAGCGGAGATACGCAGTATTTT.

A note on this clonotype: An end of the junction differs from the germline gene, which may be a read error. V usage is TRBV7-9 and J usage is TRBJ2-7; D gene uncertain. CDR1 and CDR2 from the germline V gene are SEHNR and FQNEAQ (reference sequence). The CDR3 sequence is 13 residues long. This CDR3 reads CASSRSAGSEQYF. In DNA form, the CDR3 reads TGTGCCAGCAGCCGGAGCGCCGGAAGTGAGCAATACTTC.

This clonotype was counted between two and nine times. One junction end does not reproduce the germline sequence, and a read error may be involved. The CDR3 DNA reads TGCAGCATTGAGAATAGGCAGGGGGCCTACGAGCAGTACTTC. It is translated as CSIENRQGAYEQYF. This chain connects TRBV29-1 to TRBJ2-7; 7 bases map to TRBD1. The CDR3 length is 14 residues. Germline V gene sequence: CDR1 SQVTM, CDR2 ANQGSEA.